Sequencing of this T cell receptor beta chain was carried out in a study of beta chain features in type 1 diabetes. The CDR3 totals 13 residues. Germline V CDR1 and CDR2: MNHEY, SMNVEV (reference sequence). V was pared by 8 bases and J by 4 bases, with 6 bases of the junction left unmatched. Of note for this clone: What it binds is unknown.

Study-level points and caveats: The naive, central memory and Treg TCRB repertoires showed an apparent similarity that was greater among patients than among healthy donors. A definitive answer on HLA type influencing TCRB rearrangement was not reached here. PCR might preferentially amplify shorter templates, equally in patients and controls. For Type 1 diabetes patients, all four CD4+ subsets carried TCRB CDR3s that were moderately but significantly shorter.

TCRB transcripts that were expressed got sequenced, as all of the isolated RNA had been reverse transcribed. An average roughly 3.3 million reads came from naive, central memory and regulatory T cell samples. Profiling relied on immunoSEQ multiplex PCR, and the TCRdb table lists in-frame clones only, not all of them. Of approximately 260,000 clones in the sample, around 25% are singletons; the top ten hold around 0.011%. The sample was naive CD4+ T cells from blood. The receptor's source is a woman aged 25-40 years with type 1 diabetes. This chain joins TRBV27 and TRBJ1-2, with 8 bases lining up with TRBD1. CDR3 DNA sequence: TGTGCCAGCCGAACACAGGGGGTCTATGGCTACACCTTC. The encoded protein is CASRTQGVYGYTF.